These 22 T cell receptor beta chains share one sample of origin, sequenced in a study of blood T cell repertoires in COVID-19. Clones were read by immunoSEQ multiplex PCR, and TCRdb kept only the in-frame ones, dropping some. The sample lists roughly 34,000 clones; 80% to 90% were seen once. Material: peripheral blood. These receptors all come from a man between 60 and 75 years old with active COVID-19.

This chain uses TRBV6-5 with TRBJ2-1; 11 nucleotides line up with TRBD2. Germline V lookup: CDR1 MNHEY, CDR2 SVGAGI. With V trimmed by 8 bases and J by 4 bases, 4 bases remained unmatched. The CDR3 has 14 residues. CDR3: CASLIAGGYNEQFF. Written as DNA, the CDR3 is TGTGCCAGCCTGATAGCGGGAGGGTACAATGAGCAGTTCTTC.

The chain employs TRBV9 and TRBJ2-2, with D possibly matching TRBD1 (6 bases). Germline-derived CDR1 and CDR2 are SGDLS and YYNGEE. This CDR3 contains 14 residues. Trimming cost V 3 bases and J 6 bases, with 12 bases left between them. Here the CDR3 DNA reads TGTGCCAGCAGCGCGACAGGTCCCGCCGGGGAGCTGTTTTTT. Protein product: CASSATGPAGELFF.

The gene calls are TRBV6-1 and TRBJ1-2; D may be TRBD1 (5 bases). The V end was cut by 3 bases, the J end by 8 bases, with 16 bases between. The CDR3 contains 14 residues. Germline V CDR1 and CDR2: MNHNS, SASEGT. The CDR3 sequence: CASSEDFLRGGYTF. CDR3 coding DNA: TGTGCCAGCAGTGAGGACTTCCTCCGGGGGGGCTACACCTTC.

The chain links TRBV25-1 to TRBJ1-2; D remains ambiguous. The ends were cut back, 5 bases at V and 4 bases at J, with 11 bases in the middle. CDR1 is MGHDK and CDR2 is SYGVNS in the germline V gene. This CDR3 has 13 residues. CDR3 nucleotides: TGTGCCAGCAGTCCCCAGCGGGCCTATGGCTACACCTTC. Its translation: CASSPQRAYGYTF.

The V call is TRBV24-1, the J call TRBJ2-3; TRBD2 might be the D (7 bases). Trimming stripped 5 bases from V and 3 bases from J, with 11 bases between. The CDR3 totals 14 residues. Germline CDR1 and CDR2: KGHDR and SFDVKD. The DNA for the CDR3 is TGTGCCACCAGTGGGGGGGGCCCAACAGATACGCAGTATTTT. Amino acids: CATSGGGPTDTQYF.

CDR3 residues: CATSGDRGSETQYF. The CDR3 DNA is TGTGCCACCAGCGGGGACAGGGGAAGCGAGACCCAGTACTTC. The gene calls are TRBV15 and TRBJ2-5; 10 bases map to TRBD1. The V segment lost 5 bases and the J segment 5 bases; nucleotides outside the gene matches: 5. CDR1 LNHNV and CDR2 YYDKDF come from the germline V gene (reference sequence). The CDR3 has 14 amino acids.

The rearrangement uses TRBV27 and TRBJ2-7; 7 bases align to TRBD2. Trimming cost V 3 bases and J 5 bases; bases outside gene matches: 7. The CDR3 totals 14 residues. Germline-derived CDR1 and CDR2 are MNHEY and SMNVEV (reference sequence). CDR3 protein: CASSFLGGSDEQYF. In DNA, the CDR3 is TGTGCCAGCAGTTTTTTAGGCGGGAGCGACGAGCAGTACTTC.

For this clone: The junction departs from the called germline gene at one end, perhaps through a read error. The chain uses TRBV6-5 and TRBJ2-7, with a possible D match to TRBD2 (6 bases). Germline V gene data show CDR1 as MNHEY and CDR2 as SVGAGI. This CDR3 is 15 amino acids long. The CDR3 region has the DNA TGTGCCAGCAGTTACTCAAGAGGGACTCCTTACGGGCAGTACTTC. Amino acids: CASSYSRGTPYGQYF.

The CDR3 DNA reads TGTGCCAGCAGCCCGGGACAGAACACTGAAGCTTTCTTT. It yields the protein CASSPGQNTEAFF. The rearrangement uses TRBV7-8 and TRBJ1-1; D may be TRBD1 (6 bases). This CDR3 is 13 amino acids long. V was trimmed by 5 bases and J by 1 base, leaving 8 bases between them. Germline V gene data show CDR1 as SGHVS and CDR2 as FQNEAQ.

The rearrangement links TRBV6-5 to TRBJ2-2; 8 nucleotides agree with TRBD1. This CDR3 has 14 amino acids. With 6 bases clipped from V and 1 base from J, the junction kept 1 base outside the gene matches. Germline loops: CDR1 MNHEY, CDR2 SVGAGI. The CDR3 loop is CASRGTGNTGELFF. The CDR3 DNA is TGTGCCAGCAGGGGGACAGGGAACACCGGGGAGCTGTTTTTT.

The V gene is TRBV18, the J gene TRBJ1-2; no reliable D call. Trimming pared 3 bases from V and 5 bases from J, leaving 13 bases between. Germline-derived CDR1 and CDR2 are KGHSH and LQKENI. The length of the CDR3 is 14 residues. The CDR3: CASSPGHPFYGYTF. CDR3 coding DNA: TGTGCCAGCTCACCGGGCCACCCTTTTTATGGCTACACCTTC.

The CDR3 nucleotides are TGTGCCAGCAGTCCGTGGGGGGGCAGCACAGATACGCAGTATTTT. Protein sequence: CASSPWGGSTDTQYF. The chain has TRBV28 and TRBJ2-3; D perhaps matches TRBD2 (7 bases). V was pared by 5 bases and J by 0 bases, with 12 bases between. CDR3 length: 15 amino acids. The germline V gene encodes CDR1 MDHEN and CDR2 SYDVKM. Together with reference TRBV28 and TRBJ2-3, the CDR3 gives the full variable domain: DVKVTQSSRYLVKRTGEKVFLECVQDMDHENMFWYRQDPGLGLRLIYFSYDVKMKEKGDIPEGYSVSREKKERFSLILESASTNQTSMYLCASSPWGGSTDTQYFGPGTRLTVL.

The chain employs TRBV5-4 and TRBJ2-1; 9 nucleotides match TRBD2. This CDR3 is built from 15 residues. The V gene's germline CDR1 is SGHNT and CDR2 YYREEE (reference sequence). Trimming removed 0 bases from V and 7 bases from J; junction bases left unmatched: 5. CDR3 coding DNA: TGTGCCAGCAGCTTGGCTAGCGGGATATTGAATGAGCAGTTCTTC. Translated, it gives CASSLASGILNEQFF.

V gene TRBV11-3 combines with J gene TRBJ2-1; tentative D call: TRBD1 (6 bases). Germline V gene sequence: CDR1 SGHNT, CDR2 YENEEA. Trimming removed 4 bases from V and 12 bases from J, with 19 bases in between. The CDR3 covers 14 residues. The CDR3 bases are TGTGCCAGCAGCTCCACCCGTCGAGGGGGTCGGCAGTTCTTC. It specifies CASSSTRRGGRQFF.

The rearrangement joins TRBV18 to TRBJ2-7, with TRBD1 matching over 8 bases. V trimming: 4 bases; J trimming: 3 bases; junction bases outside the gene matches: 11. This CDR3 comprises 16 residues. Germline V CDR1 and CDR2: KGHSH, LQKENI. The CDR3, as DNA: TGTGCCAGCTCACTTCTTAAGGACAGGGCTCACTACGAGCAGTACTTC. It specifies CASSLLKDRAHYEQYF.

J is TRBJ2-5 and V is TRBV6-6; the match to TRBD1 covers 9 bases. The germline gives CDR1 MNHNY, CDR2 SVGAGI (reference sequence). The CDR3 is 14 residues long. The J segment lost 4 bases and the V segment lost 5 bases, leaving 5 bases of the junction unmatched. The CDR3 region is CASSTQDRGETQYF. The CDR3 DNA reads TGTGCCAGCAGTACACAGGACAGGGGAGAGACCCAGTACTTC.

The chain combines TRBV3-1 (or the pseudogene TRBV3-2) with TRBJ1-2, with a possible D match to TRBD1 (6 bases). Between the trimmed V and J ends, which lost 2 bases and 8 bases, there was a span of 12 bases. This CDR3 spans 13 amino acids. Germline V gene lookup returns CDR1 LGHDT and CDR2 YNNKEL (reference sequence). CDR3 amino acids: CASSQTGLTGYTF. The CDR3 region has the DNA TGTGCCAGCAGCCAAACAGGGTTAACGGGCTACACCTTC.

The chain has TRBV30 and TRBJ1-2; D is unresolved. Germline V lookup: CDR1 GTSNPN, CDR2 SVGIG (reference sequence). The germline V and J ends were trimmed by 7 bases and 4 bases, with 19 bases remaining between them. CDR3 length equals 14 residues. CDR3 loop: CASNPNSLIYGYTF. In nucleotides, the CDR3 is TGTGCCTCGAACCCCAACAGCCTTATCTATGGCTACACCTTC.

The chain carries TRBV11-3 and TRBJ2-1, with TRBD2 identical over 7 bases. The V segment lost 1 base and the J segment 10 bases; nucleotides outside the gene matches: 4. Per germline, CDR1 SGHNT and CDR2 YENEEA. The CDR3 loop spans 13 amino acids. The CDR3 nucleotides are TGTGCCAGCAGCTTAGCCCTGACTAGCGAGCAGTTCTTC. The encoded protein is CASSLALTSEQFF.

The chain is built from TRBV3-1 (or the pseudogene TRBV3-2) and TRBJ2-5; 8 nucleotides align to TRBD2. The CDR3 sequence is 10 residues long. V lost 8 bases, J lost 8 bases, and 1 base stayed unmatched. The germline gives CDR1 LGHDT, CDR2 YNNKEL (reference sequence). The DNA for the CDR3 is TGTGCCAGCCGGGGGGGAACCCAGTACTTC. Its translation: CASRGGTQYF.

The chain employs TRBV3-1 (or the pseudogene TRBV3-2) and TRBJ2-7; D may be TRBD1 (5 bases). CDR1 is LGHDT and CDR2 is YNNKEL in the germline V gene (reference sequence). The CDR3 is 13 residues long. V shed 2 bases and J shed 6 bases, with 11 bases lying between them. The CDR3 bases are TGTGCCAGCAGCCAAAACTTGGGGCTCGAGCAGTACTTC. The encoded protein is CASSQNLGLEQYF.

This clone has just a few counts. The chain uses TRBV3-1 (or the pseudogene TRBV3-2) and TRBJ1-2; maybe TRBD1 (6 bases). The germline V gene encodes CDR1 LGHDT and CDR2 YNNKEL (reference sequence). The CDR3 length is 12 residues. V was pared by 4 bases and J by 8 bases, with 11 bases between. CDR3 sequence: CASSRWGQGYTF. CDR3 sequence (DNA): TGTGCCAGCAGCCGGTGGGGGCAAGGCTACACCTTC.